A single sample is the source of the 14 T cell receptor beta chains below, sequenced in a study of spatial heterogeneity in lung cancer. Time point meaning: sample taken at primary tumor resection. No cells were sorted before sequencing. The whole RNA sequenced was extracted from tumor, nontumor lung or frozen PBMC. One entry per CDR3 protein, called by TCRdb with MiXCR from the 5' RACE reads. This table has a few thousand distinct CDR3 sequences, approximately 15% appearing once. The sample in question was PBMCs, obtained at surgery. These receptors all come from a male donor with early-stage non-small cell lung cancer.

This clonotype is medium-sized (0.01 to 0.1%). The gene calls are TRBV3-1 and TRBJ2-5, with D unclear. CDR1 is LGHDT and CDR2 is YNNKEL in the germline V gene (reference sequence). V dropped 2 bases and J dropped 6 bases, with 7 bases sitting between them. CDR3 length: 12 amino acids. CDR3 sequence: CASSQSRQTQYF. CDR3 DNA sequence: TGTGCCAGCAGCCAATCCCGCCAGACCCAGTACTTC.

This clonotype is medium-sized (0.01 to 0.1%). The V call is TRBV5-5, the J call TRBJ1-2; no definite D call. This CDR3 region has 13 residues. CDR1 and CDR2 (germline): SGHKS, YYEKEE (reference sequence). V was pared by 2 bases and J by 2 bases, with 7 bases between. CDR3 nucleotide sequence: TGTGCCAGCAGCTTCGCCGGGAACTATGGCTACACCTTC. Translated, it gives CASSFAGNYGYTF.

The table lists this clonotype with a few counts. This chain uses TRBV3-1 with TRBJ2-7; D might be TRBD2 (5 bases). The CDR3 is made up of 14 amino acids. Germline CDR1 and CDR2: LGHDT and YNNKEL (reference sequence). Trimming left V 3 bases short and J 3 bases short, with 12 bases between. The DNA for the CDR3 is TGTGCCAGCAGCCACCACGCGGGCGACTACGAGCAGTACTTC. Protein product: CASSHHAGDYEQYF.

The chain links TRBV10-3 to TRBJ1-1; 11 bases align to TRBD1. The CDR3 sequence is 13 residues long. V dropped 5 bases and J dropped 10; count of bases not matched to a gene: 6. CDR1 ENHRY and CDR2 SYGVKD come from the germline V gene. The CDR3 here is CAISYGQGALAFF. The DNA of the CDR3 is TGTGCCATCAGTTATGGACAGGGGGCGTTAGCTTTCTTT.

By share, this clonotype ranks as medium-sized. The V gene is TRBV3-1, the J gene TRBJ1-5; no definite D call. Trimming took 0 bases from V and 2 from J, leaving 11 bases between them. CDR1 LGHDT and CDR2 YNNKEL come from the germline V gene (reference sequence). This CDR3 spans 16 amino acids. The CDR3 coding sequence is TGTGCCAGCAGCCAAGATAAGGGCTATGGCAATCAGCCCCAGCATTTT. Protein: CASSQDKGYGNQPQHF.

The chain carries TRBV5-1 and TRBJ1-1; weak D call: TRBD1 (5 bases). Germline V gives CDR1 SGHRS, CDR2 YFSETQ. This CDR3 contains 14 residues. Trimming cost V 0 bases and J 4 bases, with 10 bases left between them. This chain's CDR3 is CASSLEGRGTEAFF. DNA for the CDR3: TGCGCCAGCAGCTTGGAAGGGAGGGGCACTGAAGCTTTCTTT.

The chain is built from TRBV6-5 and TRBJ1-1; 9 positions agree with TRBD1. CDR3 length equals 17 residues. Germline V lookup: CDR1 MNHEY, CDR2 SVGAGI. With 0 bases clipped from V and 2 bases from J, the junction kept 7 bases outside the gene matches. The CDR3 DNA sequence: TGTGCCAGCAGTTACTCGAGACAGGGGGGCTTAAACACTGAAGCTTTCTTT. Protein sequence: CASSYSRQGGLNTEAFF.

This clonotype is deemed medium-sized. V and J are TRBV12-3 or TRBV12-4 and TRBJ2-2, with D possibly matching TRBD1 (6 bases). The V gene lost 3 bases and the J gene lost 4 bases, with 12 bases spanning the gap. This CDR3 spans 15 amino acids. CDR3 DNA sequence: TGTGCCAGCAGTTTTCAGGGGCGAGGCACCGGGGAGCTGTTTTTT. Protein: CASSFQGRGTGELFF.

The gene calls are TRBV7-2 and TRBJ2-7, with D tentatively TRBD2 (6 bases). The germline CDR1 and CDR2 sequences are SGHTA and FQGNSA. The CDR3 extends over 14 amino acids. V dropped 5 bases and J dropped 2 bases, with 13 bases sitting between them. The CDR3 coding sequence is TGTGCCAGCAGCCGTACTAGCTGGGCCTACGAGCAGTACTTC. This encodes CASSRTSWAYEQYF.

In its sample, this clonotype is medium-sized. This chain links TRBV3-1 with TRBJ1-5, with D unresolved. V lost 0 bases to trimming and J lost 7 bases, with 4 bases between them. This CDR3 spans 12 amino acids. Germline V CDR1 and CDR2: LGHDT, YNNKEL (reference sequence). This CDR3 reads CASSQEAQPQHF. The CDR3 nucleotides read TGTGCCAGCAGCCAAGAAGCGCAGCCCCAGCATTTT.

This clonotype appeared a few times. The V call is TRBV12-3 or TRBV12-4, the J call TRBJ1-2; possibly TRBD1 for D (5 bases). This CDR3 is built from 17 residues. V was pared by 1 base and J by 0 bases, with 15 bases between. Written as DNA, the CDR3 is TGTGCCAGCAGTTTAGGGCAGGGCGACCAAGCTAACTATGGCTACACCTTC. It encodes CASSLGQGDQANYGYTF.

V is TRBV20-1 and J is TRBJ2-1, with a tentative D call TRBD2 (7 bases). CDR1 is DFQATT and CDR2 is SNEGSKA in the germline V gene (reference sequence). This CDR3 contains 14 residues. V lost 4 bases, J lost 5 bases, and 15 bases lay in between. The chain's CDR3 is CSAKWAGADNEQFF. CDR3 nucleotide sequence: TGCAGTGCTAAGTGGGCGGGGGCAGACAATGAGCAGTTCTTC.

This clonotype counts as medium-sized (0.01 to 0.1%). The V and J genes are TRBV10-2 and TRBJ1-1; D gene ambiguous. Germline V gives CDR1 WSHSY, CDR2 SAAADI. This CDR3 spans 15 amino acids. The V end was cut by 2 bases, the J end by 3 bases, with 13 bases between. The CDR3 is CASSEAGTVDTEAFF. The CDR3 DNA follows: TGCGCCAGCAGTGAGGCAGGCACCGTGGACACTGAAGCTTTCTTT.

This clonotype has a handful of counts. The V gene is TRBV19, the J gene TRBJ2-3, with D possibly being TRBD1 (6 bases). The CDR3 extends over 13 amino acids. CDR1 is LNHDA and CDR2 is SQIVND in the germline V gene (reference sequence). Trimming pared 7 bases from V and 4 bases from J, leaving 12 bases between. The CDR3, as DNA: TGTGCCAGTAATACAGGGACGGCAGATACGCAGTATTTT. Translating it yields CASNTGTADTQYF.